These 26 T cell receptor beta chains were all obtained from the same sample, sequenced in a study of Graves' ophthalmopathy and Graves' hyperthyroidism. Amplification targeted the TCR beta CDR3 regions, with RNA transcripts as the source material. Amplification began with first-round RT-PCR using HTBI primers, then second-round multiplex PCR was performed. Each CDR3 protein is one row after TCRdb ran MiXCR on the multiplex PCR reads. The sample records about 550,000 distinct CDR3 sequences, 35% to 40% being singletons. Input material: peripheral blood or thyroid tissue (not recorded which). Receptors originate from an adult man with Graves' hyperthyroidism.

The chain uses TRBV7-9 and TRBJ2-2, with D maybe TRBD2 (6 bases). The CDR3 totals 15 residues. Looked up from germline, CDR1 is SEHNR and CDR2 is FQNEAQ (reference sequence). V shed 4 bases and J shed 1 base, with 10 bases lying between them. CDR3 sequence (DNA): TGTGCCAGCAGCTCCCCCGGGGGGAACACCGGGGAGCTGTTTTTT. As protein: CASSSPGGNTGELFF.

This clonotype was counted between two and nine times. As DNA, the CDR3 is TGTGCCAGCAGTCCAATAGCGGGAGCAACCCCCGGGGAGCTGTTTTTT. This codes for CASSPIAGATPGELFF. This rearrangement joins TRBV7-9 to TRBJ2-2; 9 nucleotides align to TRBD2. Germline values: CDR1 SEHNR, CDR2 FQNEAQ (reference sequence). This CDR3 is built from 16 residues. J was trimmed by 6 bases and V by 6 bases; bases with no gene match: 11.

Regarding this clonotype: One end of the junction does not line up with germline, which may come from a read error. The V gene is TRBV7-7, the J gene TRBJ2-5, with 10 bases lining up with TRBD2. Germline V lookup: CDR1 SSHAT, CDR2 FNYEAQ (reference sequence). There are 14 residues in the CDR3. The CDR3 region is CASSSSGSWETQYF. The CDR3 DNA sequence: TGTGCTAGCAGCTCTAGCGGGAGTTGGGAGACCCAGTACTTC. Combining the CDR3 with reference TRBV7-7 and TRBJ2-5 gives the whole variable domain GAGVSQSPRYKVTKRGQDVTLRCDPISSHATLYWYQQALGQGPEFLTYFNYEAQPDKSGLPSDRFSAERPEGSISTLTIQRTEQRDSAMYRCASSSSGSWETQYFGPGTRLLVL.

The sample holds many counts of this clonotype. J is TRBJ2-5 and V is TRBV15; D gene unclear. The CDR3 spans 13 residues. The V and J ends lost 5 bases and 5 bases respectively, with 12 bases between them. Germline V CDR1 and CDR2: LNHNV, YYDKDF (reference sequence). The CDR3 region is CATSPIAGETQYF. As DNA, the CDR3 is TGTGCCACCAGCCCAATAGCTGGGGAGACCCAGTACTTC.

This clonotype was detected ten times or more. The chain joins TRBV29-1 to TRBJ1-3; weak D call: TRBD1 (6 bases). V was pared by 7 bases and J by 4 bases, with 14 bases between. CDR1 and CDR2 (germline): SQVTM, ANQGSEA. This CDR3 region has 13 residues. This CDR3 is CSAATGRGNTIYF. CDR3 nucleotide sequence: TGCAGCGCCGCTACAGGGAGAGGAAACACCATATATTTT.

Concerning this clonotype: The CDR3 carries no conserved terminal phenylalanine or tryptophan, so it likely arises from a read error. The DNA is omitted, as the CDR3 cannot be located on it reliably, and the CDR3 follows TCRdb's listing. The rearrangement joins TRBV2 to TRBJ1-1. From its first to its last residue, the CDR3 has 8 amino acids. Germline V gene data show CDR1 as SNHLY and CDR2 as FYNNEI. CDR3 sequence reads: CASSRDSY.

To note about this clonotype: A read error may be the cause here, since a much bigger clone is one base away. Because it lacks the conserved phenylalanine or tryptophan at the end, this CDR3 is likely a read error. The chain joins TRBV4-3 to TRBJ2-7, with 11 bases fitting TRBD2. The trim removed 1 base at V and 6 bases at J, leaving 5 bases unmatched. The CDR3 contains 15 residues. The germline gives CDR1 LGHNA, CDR2 YSLEER. This CDR3 is CASSQVSGRASEQYL. In DNA, the CDR3 is TGCGCCAGCAGCCAAGTTAGCGGGAGGGCTTCCGAGCAGTACCTC.

This clonotype has only a few counts. V usage is TRBV6-5 and J usage is TRBJ1-1; D unclear. This CDR3 is built from 14 residues. V lost 1 base, J lost 4 bases, and 10 bases lay in between. From germline, CDR1 is MNHEY and CDR2 SVGAGI. The CDR3 nucleotides are TGTGCCAGCAGTTACTTATCGACGGGCACTGAAGCTTTCTTT. Translating gives CASSYLSTGTEAFF.

This clonotype was seen a few times. The chain links TRBV20-1 to TRBJ2-3; 9 nucleotides line up with TRBD1. The CDR3 totals 15 residues. J lost 0 bases, V lost 7 bases, and 8 bases had no gene match. The V gene's germline CDR1 is DFQATT and CDR2 SNEGSKA (reference sequence). CDR3 sequence: CSVETGQGSTDTQYF. CDR3 coding DNA: TGCAGTGTCGAGACAGGACAGGGGAGCACAGATACGCAGTATTTT.

This clonotype has ten or more counts. The V and J genes are TRBV12-3 or TRBV12-4 and TRBJ1-1; TRBD1 might be the D (5 bases). Trimming removed 5 bases at V and 1 base at J, with 11 bases between. The CDR3 is 14 amino acids. CDR3 nucleotide sequence: TGTGCCAGCAGTCAAAGGGGCCCGAACACTGAAGCTTTCTTT. This codes for CASSQRGPNTEAFF.

For the CDR3, the DNA is TGTGCCAGCAGCCCCCCGGATCGTAGCGGGCGGCTCCTCGATGAGCAGTTCTTC. It is translated as CASSPPDRSGRLLDEQFF. V usage is TRBV7-9 and J usage is TRBJ2-7, with TRBD2 matching over 7 bases. Gene TRBJ2-1 matches the end of the DNA better, so the J call may be wrong. CDR1 SEHNR and CDR2 FQNEAQ come from the germline V gene (reference sequence). CDR3 length equals 18 residues.

This chain links TRBV9 with TRBJ2-5; TRBD2 matches 11 bases. Germline assignment: CDR1 SGDLS and CDR2 YYNGEE. This CDR3 has 14 amino acids. Losses at the gene ends were 2 bases for V and 4 bases for J; bases not matched to a gene: 1. The CDR3 sequence: CASSVGLAGETQYF. CDR3 coding DNA: TGTGCCAGCAGCGTCGGACTAGCGGGAGAGACCCAGTACTTC.

This clonotype was seen many times. J is TRBJ1-5 and V is TRBV20-1; 12 positions agree with TRBD1. Losses at the gene ends were 3 bases for V and 7 bases for J; bases not matched to a gene: 7. Looked up from germline, CDR1 is DFQATT and CDR2 is SNEGSKA (reference sequence). The CDR3 spans 15 residues. The CDR3 region is CSASLGQGAGQPQHF. The CDR3 DNA is TGCAGTGCTAGTCTGGGACAGGGGGCCGGGCAGCCCCAGCATTTT.

V is TRBV7-6 and J is TRBJ2-5, with TRBD1 matching over 9 bases. CDR1 is SGHVS and CDR2 is FNYEAQ in the germline V gene. This CDR3 has 14 amino acids. With V trimmed by 5 bases and J by 5 bases, 6 bases remained unmatched. CDR3 DNA: TGTGCCAGCAGCGAACAGGGGGCTTTGGAGACCCAGTACTTC. Amino acid sequence: CASSEQGALETQYF.

In regard to this clonotype: A far larger clone is a single base away, which makes a read error likely. The CDR3, as DNA: TGTGCCAGTCGGGGGACACCGAGCACCGGGGAGCTGTTTTTT. It translates to CASRGTPSTGELFF. The chain combines TRBV2 with TRBJ2-2, with D perhaps being TRBD1 or TRBD2 (6 bases each). V lost 9 bases to trimming and J lost 4 bases, with 15 bases between them. CDR1 and CDR2 (germline): SNHLY, FYNNEI. The CDR3 covers 14 residues.

The J gene is TRBJ1-6, the V gene TRBV7-8, with TRBD1 as a possible D gene (5 bases). The CDR3 loop spans 17 amino acids. CDR1 is SGHVS, CDR2 FQNEAQ, per germline. Trimming took 10 bases from V and 6 from J, leaving 25 bases between them. The CDR3 loop is CATTLRGPPSLNSPLHF. The CDR3 bases are TGTGCCACCACCTTAAGGGGTCCTCCCTCCCTTAATTCACCCCTCCACTTT.

The rearrangement uses TRBV7-9 and TRBJ2-7; D remains unclear. Germline V gene sequence: CDR1 SEHNR, CDR2 FQNEAQ (reference sequence). The CDR3 runs to 13 residues. V gave up 0 bases and J gave up 3 bases, with 6 bases separating them. The CDR3 loop reads CASSLARVYEQYF. CDR3 bases: TGTGCCAGCAGCTTAGCCCGTGTCTACGAGCAGTACTTC.

Concerning this clonotype: This may be a read error, as it is one base from a much larger clone. The V and J genes are TRBV29-1 and TRBJ2-7; 11 bases agree with TRBD1. Germline V gene lookup returns CDR1 SQVTM and CDR2 ANQGSEA. This CDR3 has 13 amino acids. CDR3 in DNA: TGCGGCGTTGACGGGACAGGGGGCTACGAGCAGTACTTC. Protein: CGVDGTGGYEQYF.

This clonotype was seen at least ten times. Germline and junction disagree at one end, which may indicate a read error. J is TRBJ2-7 and V is TRBV7-7, with a possible D match to TRBD2 (5 bases). The germline V gene has CDR1 SSHAT and CDR2 FNYEAQ (reference sequence). The CDR3 is made up of 13 amino acids. This chain's CDR3 is CASRSTKRYEQYF. The DNA of the CDR3 is TGTGCTAGCAGGTCGACTAAACGCTACGAGCAGTACTTC.

The sample holds many counts of this clonotype. The rearrangement links TRBV10-3 to TRBJ1-4; a possible D gene is TRBD1 (5 bases). There are 14 residues in the CDR3. Germline V gives CDR1 ENHRY, CDR2 SYGVKD. The V end lost 2 bases, the J end lost 4 bases, and 8 bases lay between the germline ends. CDR3: CAISERGVNEKLFF. The CDR3 DNA is TGTGCCATCAGTGAGAGGGGAGTTAATGAAAAACTGTTTTTT.

As to this clonotype: One base away lies a much larger clone, so this may be a sequencing read error. The V gene is TRBV7-9, the J gene TRBJ2-2, with 8 bases aligning to TRBD1. Looked up from germline, CDR1 is SEHNR and CDR2 is FQNEAQ (reference sequence). The CDR3 contains 16 residues. CDR3: CANSPRTGKGTGELFF. The CDR3, as DNA: TGTGCCAACAGCCCACGGACAGGGAAGGGAACCGGGGAGCTGTTTTTT.

The table lists this clonotype with many counts. The J gene is TRBJ2-2, the V gene TRBV7-9; 11 nucleotides line up with TRBD2. Germline CDR1 is SEHNR and CDR2 is FQNEAQ (reference sequence). J gave up 7 bases and V 3 bases, and 10 bases lay outside the gene matches. The CDR3 totals 17 residues. CDR3 nucleotide sequence: TGTGCCAGCAGCTTTATAGCGGGAGGGCCTCAAGGCGGGGAGCTGTTTTTT. Protein product: CASSFIAGGPQGGELFF.

The chain is built from TRBV5-1 and TRBJ2-3, with D perhaps TRBD2 (5 bases). The germline V and J ends were trimmed by 1 base and 5 bases, with 11 bases remaining between them. CDR1 and CDR2 from the germline V gene are SGHRS and YFSETQ. The CDR3 runs 14 residues. The CDR3, as DNA: TGCGCCAGCAGCTTGCGGGGTCGGGAAGATACGCAGTATTTT. Translated, it gives CASSLRGREDTQYF. Together with reference TRBV5-1 and TRBJ2-3, the CDR3 gives the full variable domain: KAGVTQTPRYLIKTRGQQVTLSCSPISGHRSVSWYQQTPGQGLQFLFEYFSETQRNKGNFPGRFSGRQFSNSRSEMNVSTLELGDSALYLCASSLRGREDTQYFGPGTRLTVL.

In its sample, this clonotype was seen many times. V gene TRBV7-9 combines with J gene TRBJ1-5, with 10 bases matching TRBD1. The CDR3 runs 16 residues. Germline values: CDR1 SEHNR, CDR2 FQNEAQ (reference sequence). The V segment lost 5 bases and the J segment 0 bases; nucleotides outside the gene matches: 4. The DNA for the CDR3 is TGTGCCAGCAGCCCCGGGACAGGGGATAGCAATCAGCCCCAGCATTTT. It yields the protein CASSPGTGDSNQPQHF.

There are a few counts of this clonotype. The V gene is TRBV9, the J gene TRBJ1-5, with D tentatively TRBD2 (6 bases). The closer fit of TRBJ2-3 to the DNA end suggests the J call may be wrong. Germline lookup yields CDR1 SGDLS and CDR2 YYNGEE. CDR3 length equals 15 residues. In DNA form, the CDR3 reads TGTGCCAGCAGCGTAGGACTAGTTAGCACAGATACGCAGTATTTT. Amino acids: CASSVGLVSTDTQYF.

In this sample, this clonotype turned up many times. This chain connects TRBV12-3 or TRBV12-4 to TRBJ1-1; D is ambiguous. Trimming cost V 5 bases and J 6 bases, with 13 bases left between them. CDR3 size: 13 residues. In DNA form, the CDR3 reads TGTGCCAGCAGTCTCATAGGACGGCCTGAAGCTTTCTTT. This sequence encodes CASSLIGRPEAFF.